Listed here are 10 T cell receptor beta chains from one sample, sequenced in a study of T-cell reconstitution after alpha-beta-depleted transplantation in children. As it was prepared, the TCRbeta library received unique molecular identifiers. TCRdb analysed the PCR reads with MiXCR anew, one entry per CDR3 protein. This table holds 780,000 or so distinct CDR3 sequences, 15% to 20% found once. The material sequenced was PBMCs, mostly from graft donor cells, taken 360 days after TCRalphabeta/CD19-depleted stem cell transplant. The receptors derive from a male patient between 10 and 17 years old who had a stem cell transplant for acute lymphoblastic leukemia, so the T cells may come from the graft donor.

The chain links TRBV5-1 to TRBJ2-1; 7 bases align to TRBD1. In germline, CDR1 is SGHRS, CDR2 YFSETQ. Trimming at V came to 6 bases and at J to 1 base, leaving 4 bases not matched to a gene. The CDR3 is 14 residues long. The CDR3 here is CASTQGESYNEQFF. DNA for the CDR3: TGCGCCAGCACCCAGGGGGAGTCCTACAATGAGCAGTTCTTC.

This clonotype was seen a few times. The rearrangement joins TRBV15 to TRBJ2-1; unclear D gene. V lost 3 bases, J lost 6 bases, and 12 bases lay in between. The CDR3 has 14 amino acids. CDR1 is LNHNV and CDR2 is YYDKDF in the germline V gene (reference sequence). The CDR3 spells CATSRARPLNEQFF. In DNA form, the CDR3 reads TGTGCCACCAGCAGGGCTAGACCCCTCAATGAGCAGTTCTTC.

This clonotype turned up a few times. The chain links TRBV7-8 to TRBJ2-7; D is possibly TRBD2 (5 bases). CDR3 length equals 11 residues. V lost 10 bases, J lost 5 bases, and 12 bases lay in between. Germline V lookup: CDR1 SGHVS, CDR2 FQNEAQ. The CDR3 bases are TGTGCCACCTGGCGGGCCAACGAGCAGTACTTC. Encoded protein: CATWRANEQYF.

The chain joins TRBV20-1 to TRBJ2-7; 9 bases map to TRBD1. CDR1 is DFQATT, CDR2 SNEGSKA, per germline (reference sequence). The V segment lost 6 bases and the J segment 1 base; nucleotides outside the gene matches: 7. The CDR3 spans 14 residues. The CDR3 reads CSADGTGISYEQYF. Here the CDR3 DNA reads TGCAGTGCGGATGGGACAGGGATATCCTACGAGCAGTACTTC.

The V call is TRBV27, the J call TRBJ2-7, with D maybe TRBD2 (5 bases). Germline V gene lookup returns CDR1 MNHEY and CDR2 SMNVEV (reference sequence). This CDR3 is built from 13 residues. With 2 bases removed from V and 9 bases from J, the gap between germline ends came to 14 bases. The CDR3 loop is CASSLEGWYAQYF. The CDR3 region has the DNA TGTGCCAGCAGTTTAGAGGGCTGGTATGCGCAGTACTTC.

This clonotype was seen at least ten times. The V call is TRBV7-9, the J call TRBJ2-2; 10 bases align to TRBD1. The CDR3 consists of 16 residues. Germline V gene sequence: CDR1 SEHNR, CDR2 FQNEAQ (reference sequence). V lost 0 bases, J lost 3 bases, and 1 base stayed unmatched. CDR3 nucleotides: TGTGCCAGCAGCTTAGCCGGGACAGGGGACACCGGGGAGCTGTTTTTT. Its translation is CASSLAGTGDTGELFF.

This clonotype was seen more than once but under ten times. This chain connects TRBV5-1 to TRBJ2-7, with 9 bases that match TRBD2. V lost 4 bases to trimming and J lost 2 bases; unmatched junction nucleotides: 10. The CDR3 has 16 amino acids. In germline, CDR1 is SGHRS, CDR2 YFSETQ. The CDR3 here is CASSPQLAGLPYEQYF. The CDR3 DNA reads TGCGCCAGCAGCCCGCAACTAGCGGGCCTCCCCTACGAGCAGTACTTC.

The J gene is TRBJ1-1, the V gene TRBV11-2, with unresolved D. The CDR3 length is 13 residues. The V end lost 3 bases, the J end lost 3 bases, and 8 bases lay between the germline ends. Per germline, CDR1 SGHAT and CDR2 FQNNGV. The CDR3 sequence is CASSFWVDTEAFF. CDR3 DNA sequence: TGTGCCAGCAGCTTCTGGGTCGACACTGAAGCTTTCTTT.

This clonotype was counted a few times. The chain has TRBV20-1 and TRBJ2-7; 8 bases are shared with TRBD1. With 0 bases clipped from V and 5 bases from J, the junction kept 6 bases outside the gene matches. This CDR3 is built from 14 residues. In germline, CDR1 is DFQATT, CDR2 SNEGSKA (reference sequence). The CDR3 is CSARERTGIHEQYF. As DNA, the CDR3 is TGCAGTGCTAGAGAAAGGACAGGGATCCACGAGCAGTACTTC.

The J gene is TRBJ2-7, the V gene TRBV7-9; 7 bases map to TRBD2. The CDR3 is 17 amino acids. In germline, CDR1 is SEHNR, CDR2 FQNEAQ (reference sequence). V was clipped by 5 bases and J by 3 bases; unmatched bases: 16. CDR3 sequence: CASSTGTKYSSVYEQYF. The CDR3 DNA reads as TGTGCCAGCAGCACCGGGACTAAATATTCGTCTGTCTACGAGCAGTACTTC.